One T cell receptor (beta chain) is described in this entry. At one end, the junction sequence differs from germline, possibly due to a read error. TCRbeta libraries were built with three rounds of nested PCR, modified from ARM-PCR. TCRdb reanalysed the multiplex PCR reads using MiXCR and keeps one entry per CDR3 protein. The sample includes 100,000 to 150,000 distinct CDR3 sequences, 66% of them seen just once. The germline CDR1 and CDR2 sequences are SGHAT and FQNNGV. CDR3 length: 14 amino acids. The sample belongs to a study of tumor and adjacent non-tumor tissue in lung cancer. The template was RNA from unsorted bulk tissue.

The rearrangement links TRBV11-2 to TRBJ2-3, with D perhaps matching TRBD2 (5 bases). Sequenced sample: lung tumor tissue. This receptor was identified in a young man with non-small cell lung cancer. The CDR3 region is CAGSTSRVTDTQYF. CDR3 DNA sequence: TGTGCCGGCAGCACCTCGCGGGTCACAGATACGCAGTATTTT.